The 24 T cell receptor beta chains listed next were all sequenced from one sample in a study of blood T cell repertoires in COVID-19 (TCRdb year 2020). The library was made by the immunoSEQ multiplex PCR assay. This immuneACCESS table, as held by TCRdb, lists in-frame sequences with V and J called but not all clones. Of the missing ones, under half trace to an unresolved V gene in checked studies; the others have no known cause. This sample comprises approximately 37,000 clones, 75% to 90% of them detected only once. The ten largest clones take up 7.5% to 10% of the sample. Sequencing was performed on peripheral blood. The origin of the receptors is a human donor in a cohort sampled during active COVID-19.

The chain has TRBV7-2 and TRBJ1-6, with TRBD1 matching over 7 bases. The CDR3 consists of 14 residues. V shed 6 bases, J shed 8 bases, and the junction held 7 bases outside the gene matches. CDR1 and CDR2 from the germline V gene are SGHTA and FQGNSA. In DNA, the CDR3 is TGTGCCAGCAGGATACAGGGGAGCGATTCACCCCTCCACTTT. The encoded protein is CASRIQGSDSPLHF.

This chain connects TRBV6-2 or TRBV6-3 to TRBJ2-5; TRBD1 might be the D (6 bases). CDR1 and CDR2 (germline): MNHEY, SVGEGT. The CDR3 sequence is 14 residues long. Deletions cut 2 bases from V and 1 base from J, with 8 bases between. CDR3 amino acids: CASSYGGVQETQYF. The DNA of the CDR3 is TGTGCCAGCAGTTACGGGGGCGTCCAAGAGACCCAGTACTTC.

To note about this clone: At the DNA level, this CDR3 is encoded by other sequences in the same sample as well. This chain joins TRBV7-2 and TRBJ2-3; the match to TRBD1 covers 8 bases. The CDR3 runs 14 residues. Germline CDR1 reads SGHTA; CDR2 reads FQGNSA. The V gene end was trimmed by 4 bases and the J gene end by 3 bases; junction bases not matched to a gene: 3. CDR3 bases: TGTGCCAGCAGCTCCAGGACAGGGACAGATACGCAGTATTTT. Protein sequence: CASSSRTGTDTQYF.

The chain uses TRBV19 and TRBJ1-1; D possibly corresponds to TRBD1 (5 bases). Germline lookup yields CDR1 LNHDA and CDR2 SQIVND (reference sequence). The ends were cut back, 4 bases at V and 4 bases at J, with 7 bases in the middle. The CDR3 runs to 12 residues. Here the CDR3 DNA reads TGTGCCAGTAGTACAGGGTCCACTGAAGCTTTCTTT. Translation gives CASSTGSTEAFF.

The CDR3, as DNA: TGTGCCACCAGTGATAAACTAGCGGGAGCCAACAATGAGCAGTTCTTC. Encoded protein: CATSDKLAGANNEQFF. J is TRBJ2-1 and V is TRBV24-1, with 11 bases lining up with TRBD2. Per germline, CDR1 KGHDR and CDR2 SFDVKD. The CDR3 is 16 residues long. V was clipped by 3 bases and J by 5 bases; unmatched bases: 5.

The rearrangement joins TRBV5-1 to TRBJ2-5, with 9 bases matching TRBD1. V trimming: 0 bases; J trimming: 2 bases; junction bases outside the gene matches: 11. Germline CDR1 and CDR2: SGHRS and YFSETQ. CDR3 length: 18 amino acids. The CDR3 DNA follows: TGCGCCAGCAGCTTGGGATTACAGGGGGCGATAGAGCAAGAGACCCAGTACTTC. Its translation: CASSLGLQGAIEQETQYF.

This rearrangement joins TRBV7-2 to TRBJ2-1; D is unresolved. Deletions cut 5 bases from V and 10 bases from J, with 9 bases between. The CDR3 runs 11 residues. Germline CDR1 and CDR2: SGHTA and FQGNSA. The CDR3 loop reads CASSPLVEQFF. The CDR3 DNA reads TGTGCCAGCAGCCCACTCGTCGAGCAGTTCTTC.

V is TRBV19 and J is TRBJ1-1, with D possibly being TRBD1 (6 bases). The germline V and J ends were trimmed by 5 bases and 3 bases, with 16 bases remaining between them. CDR1 and CDR2 (germline): LNHDA, SQIVND (reference sequence). This CDR3 region has 15 residues. In nucleotides, the CDR3 is TGTGCCAGTAGTGCCAACAGGGACCTGTACACTGAAGCTTTCTTT. This codes for CASSANRDLYTEAFF.

As DNA, the CDR3 is TGTGCCAGCTCACCACGGGGGGGGGCCCCGGAGACCCAGTACTTC. Translation: CASSPRGGAPETQYF. The V call is TRBV18, the J call TRBJ2-5, with a weak D call TRBD2 (7 bases). With 1 base removed from V and 5 bases from J, the gap between germline ends came to 14 bases. The CDR3 is 15 amino acids. The germline V gene encodes CDR1 KGHSH and CDR2 LQKENI.

The chain is built from TRBV5-1 and TRBJ2-5, with TRBD2 as a possible D gene (6 bases). CDR3 size: 14 residues. With 1 base removed from V and 9 bases from J, the gap between germline ends came to 16 bases. Germline V gene sequence: CDR1 SGHRS, CDR2 YFSETQ. DNA for the CDR3: TGCGCCAGCAGCTTGCAGGGAGGAGGGGCCTCCCAGTACTTC. Translating it yields CASSLQGGGASQYF.

V usage is TRBV4-1 and J usage is TRBJ2-5; D is unresolved. The CDR3 contains 16 residues. V shed 4 bases and J shed 1 base, with 16 bases lying between them. In germline, CDR1 is MGHRA, CDR2 YSYEKL. CDR3 residues: CASSLSGQTRQETQYF. Written as DNA, the CDR3 is TGCGCCAGCAGCCTGAGTGGGCAGACCCGCCAAGAGACCCAGTACTTC.

V and J are TRBV4-3 and TRBJ2-3; perhaps TRBD2 as D (5 bases). CDR1 and CDR2 (germline): LGHNA, YSLEER. This CDR3 region has 15 residues. Trimming cost V 0 bases and J 5 bases, with 12 bases left between them. This CDR3 is CASSQEGEGVDTQYF. The CDR3 DNA follows: TGCGCCAGCAGCCAAGAAGGCGAGGGAGTAGATACGCAGTATTTT.

The gene calls are TRBV5-4 and TRBJ1-1; the D gene is possibly TRBD1 (6 bases). Germline loops: CDR1 SGHNT, CDR2 YYREEE (reference sequence). The CDR3 is 14 amino acids. V was trimmed by 6 bases and J by 3 bases, leaving 15 bases between them. The CDR3 region is CASNRGGQDTEAFF. The DNA for the CDR3 is TGTGCCAGCAACCGGGGGGGGCAGGACACTGAAGCTTTCTTT.

The chain combines TRBV6-6 with TRBJ2-1, with D possibly matching TRBD2 (6 bases). This CDR3 comprises 13 residues. The germline V and J ends were trimmed by 10 bases and 3 bases, with 13 bases remaining between them. The germline CDR1 and CDR2 sequences are MNHNY and SVGAGI (reference sequence). In DNA form, the CDR3 reads TGTGCCACCTATAGCGGAAACTACAATGAGCAGTTCTTC. It is translated as CATYSGNYNEQFF.

The chain couples TRBV30 to TRBJ1-2, with no clear D. This CDR3 is built from 13 residues. The V end lost 1 base, the J end lost 1 base, and 7 bases lay between the germline ends. Germline V gene data show CDR1 as GTSNPN and CDR2 as SVGIG (reference sequence). Here the CDR3 reads CAWSGGSNYGYTF. The CDR3 DNA is TGTGCCTGGAGTGGAGGCAGTAACTATGGCTACACCTTC.

This clone has only a few counts. The CDR3 DNA sequence: TGTGCCAGCAGCTTATGGGACAGCTTGTCTGGAAACACCATATATTTT. This codes for CASSLWDSLSGNTIYF. The chain joins TRBV5-6 to TRBJ1-3, with TRBD1 identical over 7 bases. Germline CDR1 is SGHDT and CDR2 is YYEEEE. This CDR3 has 16 residues. The V and J ends lost 2 bases and 1 base, in that order; junction bases with no gene match: 6.

V is TRBV11-3 and J is TRBJ2-2; a possible D gene is TRBD2 (6 bases). The germline V gene has CDR1 SGHNT and CDR2 YENEEA. Trimming pared 5 bases from V and 2 bases from J, leaving 15 bases between. The CDR3 length is 16 residues. DNA for the CDR3: TGTGCCAGCAGCGCGGAGGGCCGAGAAAACACCGGGGAGCTGTTTTTT. Translated: CASSAEGRENTGELFF.

The J gene is TRBJ1-1, the V gene TRBV7-2; D is unresolved. Germline-derived CDR1 and CDR2 are SGHTA and FQGNSA. This CDR3 has 12 residues. Trimming shortened V by 5 bases and J by 4 bases, and 8 bases separated the two germline ends. CDR3 protein: CASSTTGTEAFF. The CDR3 coding sequence is TGTGCCAGCAGCACTACCGGCACTGAAGCTTTCTTT.

This clone was recorded a few times. The rearrangement joins TRBV10-3 to TRBJ1-6; D is undetermined. Germline CDR1 is ENHRY and CDR2 is SYGVKD. This CDR3 contains 14 residues. The ends were cut back, 1 base at V and 8 bases at J, with 9 bases in the middle. The CDR3 reads CAISELKTYSPLHF. As DNA, the CDR3 is TGTGCCATCAGTGAGTTGAAGACTTATTCACCCCTCCACTTT.

The J gene is TRBJ2-7, the V gene TRBV7-8, with 7 nucleotides matching TRBD2. Germline V gene sequence: CDR1 SGHVS, CDR2 FQNEAQ. With 1 base clipped from V and 4 bases from J, the junction kept 13 bases outside the gene matches. The CDR3 loop spans 17 amino acids. DNA for the CDR3: TGTGCCAGCAGCTTAGTGGGTAGCGGGCGTTCCTTTTACGAGCAGTACTTC. It codes for CASSLVGSGRSFYEQYF.

The V and J genes are TRBV6-6 and TRBJ1-2; D not certain. This CDR3 has 16 residues. The ends were cut back, 0 bases at V and 2 bases at J, with 13 bases in the middle. Germline V lookup: CDR1 MNHNY, CDR2 SVGAGI (reference sequence). The chain's CDR3 is CASSYSGRAGNYGYTF. The CDR3 DNA sequence: TGTGCCAGCAGTTACTCCGGGCGGGCCGGGAACTATGGCTACACCTTC.

V gene TRBV9 combines with J gene TRBJ2-3, with a weak D call TRBD2 (7 bases). There are 15 residues in the CDR3. The V gene lost 0 bases and the J gene lost 0 bases, with 8 bases spanning the gap. Looked up from germline, CDR1 is SGDLS and CDR2 is YYNGEE. The CDR3 is CASSVEGGSTDTQYF. The CDR3 nucleotides are TGTGCCAGCAGCGTAGAGGGGGGGAGCACAGATACGCAGTATTTT.

The chain joins TRBV7-2 to TRBJ2-1, with D possibly being TRBD2 (5 bases). The germline V gene encodes CDR1 SGHTA and CDR2 FQGNSA. V shed 1 base and J shed 0 bases, with 10 bases lying between them. The CDR3 contains 16 residues. The chain's CDR3 is CASSLDVTSSYNEQFF. The CDR3 DNA is TGTGCCAGCAGCTTAGACGTCACTAGCTCCTACAATGAGCAGTTCTTC.

This clone is a singleton in its sample. This chain joins TRBV5-5 and TRBJ2-3; a weak D match, TRBD2 (5 bases). Germline V gene lookup returns CDR1 SGHKS and CDR2 YYEKEE (reference sequence). Trimming removed 3 bases at V and 1 base at J, with 15 bases between. The CDR3 is 16 amino acids. The DNA of the CDR3 is TGTGCCAGCAGCTCCATTTTAAGTAGCGGCACAGATACGCAGTATTTT. This gives the protein CASSSILSSGTDTQYF.